One sample yielded the 25 T cell receptor beta chains listed below, sequenced in a study of cytomegalovirus exposure and HLA in healthy donors. The primer mix had 60 Vbeta and 13 Jbeta primers. Using immunoSEQ multiplex PCR, the repertoire was profiled, and TCRdb retains in-frame clones only, with some absent. The table shows 150,000 to 200,000 clones, with 75% occurring only once. The specimen was PBMCs. All receptors derive from a woman between 50 and 59 years old in good health and CMV-seropositive.

The chain combines TRBV14 with TRBJ1-6, with 12 bases matching TRBD1. CDR1 and CDR2 from the germline V gene are SGHDN and FVKESK. This CDR3 region has 17 residues. Trimming cost V 4 bases and J 10 bases; bases outside gene matches: 11. This CDR3 is CASSRIGDRGRGSPLHF. The CDR3, as DNA: TGTGCCAGCAGCCGAATAGGGGACAGGGGGCGAGGGTCACCCCTCCACTTT.

V and J are TRBV27 and TRBJ2-1, with 12 bases lining up with TRBD2. Germline CDR1 MNHEY, CDR2 SMNVEV (reference sequence). There are 13 residues in the CDR3. V was clipped by 5 bases and J by 9 bases; unmatched bases: 2. The CDR3 nucleotides are TGTGCCAGCAGTCCGGGACTAGCGGGTGAGCAGTTCTTC. Its translation: CASSPGLAGEQFF.

The CDR3, as DNA: TGTGCCAGCAGTTACCTAGGTCTGGGCACCGGGGAGCTGTTTTTT. Translated: CASSYLGLGTGELFF. The J gene is TRBJ2-2, the V gene TRBV6-5, with D unresolved. The CDR3 has 15 amino acids. The V end lost 2 bases, the J end lost 4 bases, and 11 bases lay between the germline ends. Germline V gives CDR1 MNHEY, CDR2 SVGAGI.

This clone came up a few times. The chain carries TRBV5-6 and TRBJ1-3; D uncertain. The CDR3 covers 15 residues. Germline CDR1 is SGHDT and CDR2 is YYEEEE. The V gene lost 2 bases and the J gene lost 0 bases, with 9 bases spanning the gap. This chain's CDR3 is CASSFFRNSGNTIYF. CDR3 nucleotide sequence: TGTGCCAGCAGCTTTTTTAGAAACTCTGGAAACACCATATATTTT.

In regard to this clone: Other nucleotide sequences in the sample specify the same CDR3. CDR3 in DNA: TGTGCCAGCTCACCACCGGGACTAGCGGGGGGGAACGAGCAGTTCTTC. Encoded protein: CASSPPGLAGGNEQFF. The chain is built from TRBV18 and TRBJ2-1; 16 nucleotides line up with TRBD2. Germline values: CDR1 KGHSH, CDR2 LQKENI. The CDR3 has 16 residues. The J segment lost 10 bases and the V segment lost 0 bases, leaving 3 bases of the junction unmatched.

V is TRBV7-8 and J is TRBJ2-1; D is possibly TRBD2 (6 bases). CDR3 length: 15 amino acids. The V end lost 0 bases, the J end lost 8 bases, and 14 bases lay between the germline ends. The germline gives CDR1 SGHVS, CDR2 FQNEAQ. This CDR3 reads CASSLARGAFHEQFF. The DNA of the CDR3 is TGTGCCAGCAGCTTAGCGCGGGGCGCTTTTCATGAGCAGTTCTTC.

The V call is TRBV11-3, the J call TRBJ2-3; D is possibly TRBD1 (5 bases). Deletions cut 3 bases from V and 4 bases from J, with 11 bases between. The germline V gene encodes CDR1 SGHNT and CDR2 YENEEA. The CDR3 extends over 14 amino acids. CDR3 in DNA: TGTGCCAGCAGCTTGCAGCAGGGCGCAGATACGCAGTATTTT. It specifies CASSLQQGADTQYF.

This clone was recorded a few times. The chain uses TRBV27 and TRBJ1-4; the match to TRBD1 covers 9 bases. The CDR3 loop spans 14 amino acids. In germline, CDR1 is MNHEY, CDR2 SMNVEV (reference sequence). V shed 4 bases and J 10 bases; nucleotides not matched to a gene: 7. In DNA, the CDR3 is TGTGCCAGCAGTTCCGGGACAGGGTCGGGAAAACTGTTTTTT. This codes for CASSSGTGSGKLFF.

A single count supports this clone. This chain uses TRBV14 with TRBJ1-2; no clear D gene. The V end was cut by 5 bases, the J end by 8 bases, with 15 bases between. This CDR3 has 13 residues. Germline assignment: CDR1 SGHDN and CDR2 FVKESK. The CDR3 DNA reads TGTGCCAGCAGCGACATCAGTGGTTCGGGCTACACCTTC. Translated, it gives CASSDISGSGYTF.

The gene calls are TRBV7-9 and TRBJ1-2; TRBD1 is a possible D gene (5 bases). Trimming cost V 1 base and J 5 bases, with 8 bases left between them. Germline lookup yields CDR1 SEHNR and CDR2 FQNEAQ (reference sequence). The CDR3 has 13 residues. The CDR3 is CASSLGGPYGYTF. CDR3 nucleotides: TGTGCCAGCAGCTTAGGGGGCCCTTATGGCTACACCTTC. The full variable domain, its missing parts supplied by reference TRBV7-9 and TRBJ1-2, is DTGVSQNPRHKITKRGQNVTFRCDPISEHNRLYWYRQTLGQGPEFLTYFQNEAQLEKSRLLSDRFSAERPKGSFSTLEIQRTEQGDSAMYLCASSLGGPYGYTFGSGTRLTVV.

This CDR3 is CASSLRFGGAGVQTEAFF. The CDR3 coding sequence is TGCGCCAGCAGCTTGAGATTTGGGGGGGCGGGTGTCCAGACGGAAGCTTTCTTT. V is TRBV5-1 and J is TRBJ1-1; D possibly corresponds to TRBD1 (6 bases). Germline V lookup: CDR1 SGHRS, CDR2 YFSETQ. V lost 1 base and J 8 bases, leaving 27 bases between the germline ends. The CDR3 runs 18 residues.

J is TRBJ2-1 and V is TRBV4-1; 7 bases agree with TRBD1. The germline V gene has CDR1 MGHRA and CDR2 YSYEKL. Trimming at V came to 4 bases and at J to 2 bases, leaving 14 bases not matched to a gene. The CDR3 has 18 amino acids. CDR3 nucleotide sequence: TGCGCCAGCAGCCGAGTCTGGTCAGGGGGTAGTACCTACAATGAGCAGTTCTTC. Translated: CASSRVWSGGSTYNEQFF.

V and J are TRBV4-1 and TRBJ1-1; unclear D gene. CDR1 and CDR2 from the germline V gene are MGHRA and YSYEKL. The CDR3 spans 13 residues. Deletions cut 0 bases from V and 11 bases from J, with 13 bases between. This CDR3 reads CASSQEFSGEAFF. CDR3 DNA sequence: TGCGCCAGCAGCCAAGAATTTTCCGGGGAGGCTTTCTTT.

J is TRBJ2-3 and V is TRBV7-3; 9 nucleotides match TRBD2. Per germline, CDR1 SGHTA and CDR2 FQGTGA. The V and J ends lost 3 bases and 1 base, in that order; junction bases with no gene match: 2. This CDR3 spans 15 amino acids. The CDR3 protein is CASSFGTSRTDTQYF. The CDR3 DNA reads as TGTGCCAGCAGCTTCGGGACTAGCCGCACAGATACGCAGTATTTT.

This clone was detected many times. The chain links TRBV20-1 to TRBJ2-3; the match to TRBD2 covers 9 bases. The CDR3 extends over 11 amino acids. Germline V CDR1 and CDR2: DFQATT, SNEGSKA (reference sequence). V lost 3 bases, J lost 14 bases, and 6 bases stayed unmatched. The CDR3 DNA reads as TGCAGTGCTAGTATCGGCGGGGGGGTGTATTTT. Amino acids: CSASIGGGVYF.

The genes are TRBV9 and TRBJ1-2; the match to TRBD1 covers 8 bases. CDR1 and CDR2 from the germline V gene are SGDLS and YYNGEE. This CDR3 comprises 14 residues. V lost 5 bases, J lost 3 bases, and 6 bases stayed unmatched. CDR3 protein: CASSGQGGYYGYTF. The CDR3, as DNA: TGTGCCAGCAGTGGACAGGGTGGTTACTATGGCTACACCTTC.

This clone was recorded only once. The gene calls are TRBV19 and TRBJ1-2, with D perhaps matching TRBD1 (6 bases). The CDR3 consists of 15 residues. Germline CDR1 is LNHDA and CDR2 is SQIVND (reference sequence). The V and J ends lost 3 bases and 4 bases respectively, with 15 bases between them. CDR3 in amino acids: CASSIGSGDPYGYTF. CDR3 DNA sequence: TGTGCCAGTAGTATTGGATCAGGGGATCCCTATGGCTACACCTTC. The full variable domain, with the rest looked up from reference TRBV19 and TRBJ1-2, is DGGITQSPKYLFRKEGQNVTLSCEQNLNHDAMYWYRQDPGQGLRLIYYSQIVNDFQKGDIAEGYSVSREKKESFPLTVTSAQKNPTAFYLCASSIGSGDPYGYTFGSGTRLTVV.

The chain's CDR3 is CASFAISGANVLTF. The CDR3 DNA follows: TGTGCCAGCTTCGCGATCTCTGGGGCCAACGTCCTGACTTTC. The chain couples TRBV18 to TRBJ2-6; D gene uncertain. The germline gives CDR1 KGHSH, CDR2 LQKENI. Trimming took off 7 bases at V and 0 bases at J, with 7 bases between the two ends. The CDR3 spans 14 residues.

The chain couples TRBV9 to TRBJ1-2; D call uncertain. CDR3 length equals 13 residues. V lost 2 bases, J lost 6 bases, and 11 bases lay in between. Germline-derived CDR1 and CDR2 are SGDLS and YYNGEE. The CDR3 bases are TGTGCCAGCAGCGTCGGACTCCAGGATGGCTACACCTTC. Translation gives CASSVGLQDGYTF.

This sequence joins TRBV18 and TRBJ1-3; D uncertain. Germline V gene sequence: CDR1 KGHSH, CDR2 LQKENI. CDR3 length equals 16 residues. V was cut by 3 bases and J by 0 bases, with 12 bases left in between. CDR3 in amino acids: CASSPGFSGSGNTIYF. The CDR3 DNA follows: TGTGCCAGCTCACCCGGGTTTTCGGGCTCTGGAAACACCATATATTTT.

The chain has TRBV4-2 and TRBJ2-7; 7 bases map to TRBD1. This CDR3 has 19 amino acids. Germline V gives CDR1 LGHNA, CDR2 YNFKEQ. V was pared by 0 bases and J by 1 base, with 15 bases of the junction left unmatched. CDR3 sequence: CASSQDATGPIGGSYEQYF. The DNA of the CDR3 is TGTGCCAGCAGCCAAGATGCGACAGGGCCGATCGGTGGGTCCTACGAGCAGTACTTC.

This chain uses TRBV2 with TRBJ1-2; the match to TRBD1 covers 7 bases. This CDR3 region has 14 residues. Per germline, CDR1 SNHLY and CDR2 FYNNEI. Germline trimming cut 6 bases from V and 4 bases from J; bases unmatched to any gene: 8. The CDR3 is CASRTGFEVYGYTF. CDR3 DNA: TGTGCCAGCAGGACAGGGTTCGAAGTCTATGGCTACACCTTC.

Here the CDR3 DNA reads TGTGCCAGTAGTACGACAGGGATTTCCCCGGAGCAGTACTTC. Protein: CASSTTGISPEQYF. The rearrangement uses TRBV19 and TRBJ2-7; 7 bases align to TRBD1. CDR1 is LNHDA and CDR2 is SQIVND in the germline V gene (reference sequence). The V and J ends lost 4 bases and 7 bases, in that order; junction bases with no gene match: 10. The CDR3 spans 14 residues.

V and J are TRBV9 and TRBJ2-3; possible D gene TRBD2, 7 bases. Germline V gene sequence: CDR1 SGDLS, CDR2 YYNGEE. The CDR3 consists of 14 residues. Trimming cost V 6 bases and J 1 base, with 12 bases left between them. As DNA, the CDR3 is TGTGCCAGCAAGTTAGGGGGGGGCACAGATACGCAGTATTTT. Residues: CASKLGGGTDTQYF.

The CDR3 DNA sequence: TGTGCCAGCTATGACAGCCTCGACTATGGCTACACCTTC. Protein: CASYDSLDYGYTF. V gene TRBV28 combines with J gene TRBJ1-2, with TRBD1 as a possible D gene (5 bases). This CDR3 region has 13 residues. With 8 bases removed from V and 3 bases from J, the gap between germline ends came to 13 bases. Germline-derived CDR1 and CDR2 are MDHEN and SYDVKM.